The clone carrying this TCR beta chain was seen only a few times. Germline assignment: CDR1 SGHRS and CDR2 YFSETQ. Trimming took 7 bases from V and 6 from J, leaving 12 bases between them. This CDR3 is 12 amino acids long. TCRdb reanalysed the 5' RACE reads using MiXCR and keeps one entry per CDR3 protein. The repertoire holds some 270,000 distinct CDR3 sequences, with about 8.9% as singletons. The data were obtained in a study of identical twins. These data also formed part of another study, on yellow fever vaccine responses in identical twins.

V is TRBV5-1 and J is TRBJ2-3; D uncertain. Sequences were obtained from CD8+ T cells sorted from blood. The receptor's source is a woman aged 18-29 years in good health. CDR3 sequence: CASPLICDTQYF. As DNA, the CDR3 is TGCGCCAGCCCGTTGATATGCGATACGCAGTATTTT.